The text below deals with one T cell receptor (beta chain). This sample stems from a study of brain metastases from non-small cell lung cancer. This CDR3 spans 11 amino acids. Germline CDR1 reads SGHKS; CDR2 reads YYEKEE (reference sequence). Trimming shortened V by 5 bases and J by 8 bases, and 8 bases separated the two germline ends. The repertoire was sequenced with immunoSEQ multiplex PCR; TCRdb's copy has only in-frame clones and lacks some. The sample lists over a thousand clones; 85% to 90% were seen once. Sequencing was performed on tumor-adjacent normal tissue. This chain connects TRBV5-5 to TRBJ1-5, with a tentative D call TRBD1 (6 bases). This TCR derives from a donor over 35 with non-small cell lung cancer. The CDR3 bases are TGTGCCAGCAGAGGGGGGGAGCCCCAGCATTTT. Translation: CASRGGEPQHF.